The source of this T cell receptor beta chain is a study of shared clonotypes between healthy human individuals. CD45RO-negative, CCR7-selected cells formed the naive CD8 fraction, which excluded terminally differentiated effector memory CD45RA+ cells. The donors were adults (healthy and HIV-negative) with no recent acute infections or vaccinations. From germline, CDR1 is LGHNA and CDR2 YNFKEQ. The ends lost 0 bases at V and 2 bases at J; junction bases unmatched: 3. The CDR3 runs to 15 residues. The repertoire was sequenced with immunoSEQ multiplex PCR; TCRdb's copy has only in-frame clones and lacks some. The data show about 750,000 clones, 85% to 95% seen once.

V is TRBV4-2 and J is TRBJ2-7; TRBD1 matches at 8 bases. Sequenced sample: naive CD8+ T cells sorted from blood. The sequence was collected from a man aged 25 to 40 in good health. The CDR3 region is CASSQERQGPYEQYF. CDR3 coding DNA: TGTGCCAGCAGCCAAGAGCGACAGGGGCCCTACGAGCAGTACTTC.